This TCR beta chain was captured by sequencing in a study of monozygotic twins with inflammatory bowel disease. Template switching added UMIs carrying a 6-nucleotide sample barcode. TCRdb reprocessed the 5' RACE reads; each CDR3 protein has one entry and no DNA is given. In total, the table holds more than 300,000 distinct CDR3 sequences. The CDR3 is made up of 16 amino acids. Germline V gene data show CDR1 as SGHTA and CDR2 as FQGNSA. The source is a human donor with ulcerative colitis or Crohn's disease, or a healthy co-twin of an affected twin (not recorded which). The genes are TRBV7-2 and TRBJ2-5. Material: blood. CDR3 in amino acids: CASSFGFGLRHETQYF.